This TCR beta chain was obtained from a study of T-cell reconstitution after alpha-beta-depleted transplantation in children. Notes on the study in general: Day-60 TCRbeta diversity that was high in some patients was derived from surviving recipient T cells and thymic progenitors. After one year, T-cell counts and TCRbeta diversity mostly came from new T cells. Several hundred expanded graft clones reportedly supplied alpha-beta T cells about two months after transplant.

This clonotype was recorded many times. The antigen is not known. During its preparation, the TCRbeta library received unique molecular identifiers. TCRdb reanalysed the PCR reads using MiXCR and keeps one entry per CDR3 protein. Of around 190,000 distinct CDR3 sequences listed, roughly 7% are singletons. The CDR3 consists of 16 residues. Trimming pared 5 bases from V and 0 bases from J, leaving 16 bases between. CDR1 and CDR2 (germline): SEHNR, FQNEAQ (reference sequence). This sample comprised PBMCs, obtained before TCRalphabeta/CD19-depleted stem cell transplant. The chain links TRBV7-9 to TRBJ2-5; D could derive from TRBD1 or TRBD2 (6 bases each). The receptor's source is a boy aged 2 to 10 with acute lymphoblastic leukemia, due to receive a stem cell transplant. CDR3 amino acids: CASSQGTASYQETQYF. As DNA, the CDR3 is TGTGCCAGCAGCCAGGGGACTGCGAGCTACCAAGAGACCCAGTACTTC.